One sample yielded the 23 T cell receptor beta chains listed below, sequenced in a study of immune evolution from preneoplasia to lung adenocarcinoma listed by TCRdb under 2021. The method was the immunoSEQ multiplex PCR assay. Not all clones reach the TCRdb copy of this immuneACCESS table, which keeps in-frame sequences only. Checked studies attribute under half of the gap to unresolved V genes and leave the rest unexplained. For this sample there are about 4,300 clones; roughly three quarters appear just once. 6% to 8.5% of the sample belongs to the ten largest clones. Sequenced material: FFPE minimally invasive lung adenocarcinoma tissue. The cell subset or site label, as the study defines it: micro-invasive lung adenocarcinoma (MIA). The source of these receptors is a person aged 50-75 years with lung adenocarcinoma.

This chain links TRBV5-1 with TRBJ1-3; no reliable D call. The V gene's germline CDR1 is SGHRS and CDR2 YFSETQ. The CDR3 length is 16 residues. Trimming left V 1 base short and J 0 bases short, with 11 bases between. The CDR3 DNA reads as TGCGCCAGCAGCTTGATGGACGGGAGCTCTGGAAACACCATATATTTT. This encodes CASSLMDGSSGNTIYF.

The table lists this clone with a few counts. CDR3: CASSPGTSGRRAEQYF. The CDR3 bases are TGTGCCAGCAGCCCTGGGACTAGCGGGAGACGGGCCGAGCAGTACTTC. The chain employs TRBV5-4 and TRBJ2-7; 14 bases map to TRBD2. This CDR3 comprises 16 residues. V dropped 4 bases and J dropped 6; count of bases not matched to a gene: 9. Looked up from germline, CDR1 is SGHNT and CDR2 is YYREEE (reference sequence).

This clone was counted between two and nine times. The V and J genes are TRBV6-5 and TRBJ1-1, with no clear D. Germline V lookup: CDR1 MNHEY, CDR2 SVGAGI. CDR3 length equals 14 residues. Trimming took 6 bases from V and 3 from J, leaving 14 bases between them. CDR3 nucleotides: TGTGCCAGCAGCAGACTGCAGGCGGACACTGAAGCTTTCTTT. The encoded protein is CASSRLQADTEAFF.

The chain employs TRBV6-1 and TRBJ1-1; D not resolved. Germline assignment: CDR1 MNHNS and CDR2 SASEGT. The V end was cut by 5 bases, the J end by 4 bases, with 8 bases between. The CDR3 loop spans 12 amino acids. The CDR3 coding sequence is TGTGCCAGCAGTACTTGGCCCACTGAAGCTTTCTTT. Residues: CASSTWPTEAFF.

The chain links TRBV9 to TRBJ2-7; 8 bases align to TRBD1. Germline CDR1 and CDR2: SGDLS and YYNGEE. J gave up 0 bases and V 5 bases, and 4 bases lay outside the gene matches. This CDR3 contains 14 residues. The CDR3 protein is CASSPTGGSYEQYF. The CDR3 DNA is TGTGCCAGCAGTCCTACAGGGGGCTCCTACGAGCAGTACTTC.

The rearrangement joins TRBV28 to TRBJ1-6; 11 bases are a match to TRBD1. V shed 5 bases and J 10 bases; nucleotides not matched to a gene: 4. This CDR3 is 14 amino acids long. CDR1 MDHEN and CDR2 SYDVKM come from the germline V gene. Here the CDR3 reads CASSRGQGGSPLHF. CDR3 in DNA: TGTGCCAGCAGTCGGGGACAGGGGGGATCACCCCTCCACTTT.

The chain joins TRBV7-9 to TRBJ2-5; TRBD2 is a possible D gene (5 bases). The germline gives CDR1 SEHNR, CDR2 FQNEAQ (reference sequence). V lost 3 bases and J 7 bases, leaving 12 bases between the germline ends. The CDR3 has 13 residues. Here the CDR3 reads CASSLLDRGTQYF. CDR3 bases: TGTGCCAGCAGCTTGTTGGACCGGGGGACCCAGTACTTC.

This clone was observed a handful of times. The chain uses TRBV5-4 and TRBJ2-6, with TRBD1 matching 7 bases. The V and J ends lost 2 bases and 2 bases, in that order; junction bases with no gene match: 4. The CDR3 extends over 16 amino acids. CDR1 and CDR2 from the germline V gene are SGHNT and YYREEE (reference sequence). CDR3: CASSFQGGAGANVLTF. As DNA, the CDR3 is TGTGCCAGCAGCTTCCAAGGGGGCGCTGGGGCCAACGTCCTGACTTTC.

CDR3 loop: CASSYRETQYF. In DNA form, the CDR3 reads TGTGCCAGCAGTTACAGGGAGACCCAGTACTTC. V usage is TRBV6-6 and J usage is TRBJ2-5; the D is unclear. CDR1 and CDR2 (germline): MNHNY, SVGAGI (reference sequence). V was trimmed by 2 bases and J by 5 bases, leaving 3 bases between them. This CDR3 spans 11 amino acids.

CDR3 amino acids: CASSPRQGTTMEYF. The DNA for the CDR3 is TGTGCCAGCTCACCTCGGCAGGGTACTACCATGGAGTACTTC. The chain recombines TRBV18 with TRBJ2-7, with TRBD1 as a possible D gene (5 bases). The CDR3 length is 14 residues. The germline gives CDR1 KGHSH, CDR2 LQKENI. With 3 bases removed from V and 11 bases from J, the gap between germline ends came to 20 bases.

This clone was seen only a few times. The rearrangement links TRBV6-1 to TRBJ1-1; no firm D call. Per germline, CDR1 MNHNS and CDR2 SASEGT. V was trimmed by 8 bases and J by 8 bases, leaving 15 bases between them. The CDR3 has 12 amino acids. The CDR3 DNA sequence: TGTGCCAGCGGGTCGGGCGTGAGGGAAGCTTTCTTT. It encodes CASGSGVREAFF.

The rearrangement links TRBV7-9 to TRBJ2-5, with D hard to call. Trimming took 5 bases from V and 1 from J, leaving 11 bases between them. Germline CDR1 is SEHNR and CDR2 is FQNEAQ (reference sequence). The CDR3 is made up of 14 amino acids. As DNA, the CDR3 is TGTGCCAGCAGCCTTTCCCCCACCCAAGAGACCCAGTACTTC. Its protein product is CASSLSPTQETQYF.

The rearrangement joins TRBV29-1 to TRBJ2-2; TRBD2 matches at 13 bases. CDR1 and CDR2 from the germline V gene are SQVTM and ANQGSEA. The V gene end was trimmed by 5 bases and the J gene end by 4 bases; junction bases not matched to a gene: 13. The CDR3 loop spans 18 amino acids. CDR3 amino acids: CSVYPRTSGSGGTGELFF. DNA for the CDR3: TGCAGCGTTTACCCCCGGACTAGCGGGAGTGGTGGCACCGGGGAGCTGTTTTTT.

V and J are TRBV7-2 and TRBJ1-5; no reliable D call. Trimming pared 7 bases from V and 2 bases from J, leaving 12 bases between. The germline gives CDR1 SGHTA, CDR2 FQGNSA. The CDR3 contains 14 residues. CDR3 bases: TGTGCCAGCACGCTGTGGACTGGCAATCAGCCCCAGCATTTT. Encoded protein: CASTLWTGNQPQHF.

V is TRBV5-1 and J is TRBJ1-5, with a possible D match to TRBD1 (5 bases). CDR1 SGHRS and CDR2 YFSETQ come from the germline V gene. Trimming took off 0 bases at V and 7 bases at J, with 11 bases between the two ends. This CDR3 spans 14 amino acids. Here the CDR3 reads CASSLGGAGQPQHF. CDR3 in DNA: TGCGCCAGCAGCTTGGGGGGCGCAGGGCAGCCCCAGCATTTT.

This chain connects TRBV11-2 to TRBJ1-3; TRBD1 agrees at 10 bases. The ends lost 5 bases at V and 7 bases at J; junction bases unmatched: 8. Germline V gene lookup returns CDR1 SGHAT and CDR2 FQNNGV. The CDR3 spans 15 residues. The DNA for the CDR3 is TGTGCCAGCAGCCAGGGGACAGGGGTCGGGAACACCATATATTTT. This translates into CASSQGTGVGNTIYF.

The V and J genes are TRBV2 and TRBJ2-1; D not resolved. V lost 6 bases, J lost 8 bases, and 14 bases lay in between. The CDR3 is 13 residues long. The germline CDR1 and CDR2 sequences are SNHLY and FYNNEI. The CDR3 DNA reads as TGTGCCAGCAGCTTCCCTGGGTTCGATGAGCAGTTCTTC. Protein: CASSFPGFDEQFF.

The chain links TRBV28 to TRBJ1-1; D not resolved. The CDR3 spans 15 residues. Germline loops: CDR1 MDHEN, CDR2 SYDVKM. V was shortened by 2 bases and J by 0 bases, with 10 bases between the two germline ends. The CDR3 reads CASSLSGTLNTEAFF. CDR3 nucleotide sequence: TGTGCCAGCAGTTTAAGCGGAACACTGAACACTGAAGCTTTCTTT. Variable domain in full (rest from reference TRBV28 and TRBJ1-1): DVKVTQSSRYLVKRTGEKVFLECVQDMDHENMFWYRQDPGLGLRLIYFSYDVKMKEKGDIPEGYSVSREKKERFSLILESASTNQTSMYLCASSLSGTLNTEAFFGQGTRLTVV.

CDR3 sequence (DNA): TGTGCCAGCAGCTTAAGCGGGGGACTAGCGGCAACCCCCTACAATGAGCAGTTCTTC. It specifies CASSLSGGLAATPYNEQFF. The chain couples TRBV7-6 to TRBJ2-1; 11 bases line up with TRBD2. V shed 2 bases, J shed 2 bases, and the junction held 11 bases outside the gene matches. CDR3 length equals 19 residues. CDR1 and CDR2 from the germline V gene are SGHVS and FNYEAQ.

DNA of the CDR3: TGTGCCAGCAGACCCGGGGGGGCCGGGGAGCTGTTTTTT. Translation: CASRPGGAGELFF. This chain links TRBV6-6 with TRBJ2-2; 8 positions match TRBD2. Germline CDR1 MNHNY, CDR2 SVGAGI (reference sequence). This CDR3 spans 13 amino acids. J gave up 6 bases and V 6 bases, and 3 bases lay outside the gene matches.

J is TRBJ2-1 and V is TRBV7-8, with D unresolved. The CDR3 sequence is 15 residues long. Germline values: CDR1 SGHVS, CDR2 FQNEAQ. The germline V and J ends were trimmed by 5 bases and 0 bases, with 11 bases remaining between them. The CDR3 DNA reads as TGTGCCAGCAGCCTTGGAATAGCCTCCTACAATGAGCAGTTCTTC. This encodes CASSLGIASYNEQFF.

The chain has TRBV6-6 and TRBJ2-7; D possibly matches TRBD1 or TRBD2 (5 bases each). CDR3 length: 15 residues. Germline CDR1 is MNHNY and CDR2 is SVGAGI (reference sequence). The germline V and J ends were trimmed by 6 bases and 1 base, with 16 bases remaining between them. CDR3 loop: CASSQAGTVSYEQYF. CDR3 coding DNA: TGTGCCAGCAGCCAAGCCGGGACGGTTTCCTACGAGCAGTACTTC.

This clone was observed a single time. The rearrangement joins TRBV29-1 to TRBJ2-7; 12 nucleotides align to TRBD2. Germline-derived CDR1 and CDR2 are SQVTM and ANQGSEA. Trimming removed 7 bases from V and 3 bases from J; junction bases left unmatched: 7. This CDR3 has 14 amino acids. The CDR3 sequence: CSAGTSGPLYEQYF. CDR3 DNA: TGCAGCGCCGGGACTAGCGGGCCCCTCTACGAGCAGTACTTC.